This T cell receptor beta chain emerged from a study of blood T cell repertoires in COVID-19. Overall study: T cells, B-cell-depleted T cells, or PBMCs supplied cDNA or gDNA.

Using immunoSEQ multiplex PCR, the repertoire was profiled, and TCRdb retains in-frame clones only, with some absent. The data show some 150,000 clones, 65% to 90% seen once. Germline CDR1 and CDR2: MGHRA and YSYEKL. The CDR3 contains 20 residues. Trimming removed 2 bases from V and 1 base from J; junction bases left unmatched: 17. The receptor comes from a man aged 65 to 85 with acute or convalescent COVID-19. Sequences were obtained from peripheral blood. V gene TRBV4-1 combines with J gene TRBJ2-3, with 8 bases that match TRBD1. The CDR3 here is CASSQPWTGSLNSGTDTQYF. Here the CDR3 DNA reads TGCGCCAGCAGCCAACCGTGGACAGGGAGCTTGAATAGCGGCACAGATACGCAGTATTTT.